The source of this TCR beta chain is a study of PD-1 blockade in classical Hodgkin lymphoma. Assay used: immunoSEQ multiplex PCR; TCRdb lists only in-frame clones, some missing. The sample has about 90,000 clones; roughly nine tenths are singletons. Every one of the patients relapsed after autologous stem cell transplantation (brentuximab vedotin exposure was variable). V was clipped by 3 bases and J by 2 bases; unmatched bases: 18. CDR3 length: 21 amino acids. CDR1 and CDR2 from the germline V gene are MNHEY and SMNVEV (reference sequence). The receptor's source is a human donor with classical Hodgkin lymphoma. The input for sequencing was peripheral blood mononuclear cells (PBMCs), taken before the second cycle of nivolumab. V gene TRBV27 combines with J gene TRBJ2-2; 10 nucleotides match TRBD2. The CDR3 protein is CASSFSPRRLAGVHNTGELFF. CDR3 nucleotide sequence: TGTGCCAGCAGTTTTTCTCCACGTCGTCTAGCGGGGGTACACAACACCGGGGAGCTGTTTTTT.